A selection of T cell receptor beta chains follows, all from one sample in a study of PD-1 blockade in classical Hodgkin lymphoma. Measured with immunoSEQ multiplex PCR; TCRdb has only the in-frame clones, and not every one. This sample yields 20,000 to 30,000 clones, of which 81% are seen a single time; around a fifth belongs to the top ten. This sample comprised peripheral blood mononuclear cells (PBMCs), obtained before the second cycle of nivolumab. These receptors came from a human donor with classical Hodgkin lymphoma. Each CDR3 is given with its conserved first and last residue. The size entry is marked missing in some rows and otherwise reads once, few, many or a size class.

V: TRBV5-1; length: 16; size: -; CDR3: CASSLALQGHQETQYF
V: TRBV30; length: 14; size: few; CDR3: CAWTRGPVTGGYTF
V: TRBV19; length: 14; size: medium-sized; CDR3: CATTWGRANTEAFF
V: TRBV19; length: 16; size: -; CDR3: CASRGLAVQNTGELFF
V: TRBV18; length: 14; size: -; CDR3: CASSAGGNTGELFF
V: TRBV21-1; length: 14; size: -; CDR3: CAHGRQGAFYGYTF
V: TRBV21-1; length: 14; size: few; CDR3: CASYDNRPTQPQHF
V: TRBV5-1; length: 15; size: -; CDR3: CASSLVDTYQETQYF
V: TRBV6-1; length: 13; size: medium-sized; CDR3: CASTERQTYEQYF
V: TRBV4-1; length: 16; size: -; CDR3: CASSPSPWGFNYGYTF
V: TRBV2; length: 14; size: once; CDR3: CASSEVGPAYEQYF
V: TRBV19; length: 15; size: once; CDR3: CASSRSGQGEGEQFF
V: TRBV5-1; length: 18; size: few; CDR3: CASSLVDSGTSSSYEQYF
V: TRBV18; length: 18; size: once; CDR3: CASSPLKIIGGSTDTQYF
V: TRBV5-8; length: 15; size: -; CDR3: CASSFDRGTDYGYTF
V: TRBV19; length: 15; size: few; CDR3: CASSLTASQGYEQYF
V: TRBV2; length: 12; size: -; CDR3: CAGSSESYEQYF
V: TRBV5-1; length: 13; size: once; CDR3: CASSSPGADTQYF
V: TRBV27; length: 15; size: -; CDR3: CASSSTGTGDHEQYF
V: TRBV19; length: 14; size: -; CDR3: CASSIAAEFYGYTF
V: TRBV30; length: 12; size: -; CDR3: CARRSGTGELFF
V: TRBV19; length: 14; size: -; CDR3: CASSTPRLDTEAFF
V: TRBV7-2; length: 16; size: -; CDR3: CASSPGTGVGNYGYTF
V: TRBV19; length: 14; size: few; CDR3: CASSIKSVVAEAFF
V: TRBV4-2; length: 15; size: -; CDR3: CASSQGDSATDTQYF
V: TRBV5-1; length: 15; size: once; CDR3: CASSGRDSGPVAYTF
V: TRBV6-4; length: 14; size: -; CDR3: CASSDVWGTDTQYF
V: TRBV2; length: 14; size: -; CDR3: CASTWRVGAGELFF
V: TRBV23-1; length: 21; size: -; CDR3: CASSQRRGRWTSGRSTDTQYF
V: TRBV4-1; length: 13; size: -; CDR3: CASSQTGGSGYTF
V: TRBV6-1; length: 14; size: medium-sized; CDR3: CASSSGTGFYGYTF
V: TRBV19; length: 15; size: -; CDR3: CASSTGQGPSYEQYF
V: TRBV30; length: 15; size: -; CDR3: CAWSVDRVVNSPLHF
V: TRBV30; length: 17; size: -; CDR3: CAWSGPVGPWLGDEQFF
V: TRBV28; length: 13; size: -; CDR3: CASSSRVDETQYF
V: TRBV11-3; length: 17; size: -; CDR3: CASRALLISGPIGELFF
V: TRBV19; length: 15; size: -; CDR3: CASRTSGTRGNEQFF
V: TRBV7-3; length: 14; size: -; CDR3: CASSAPGLVNEQFF
V: TRBV9; length: 14; size: -; CDR3: CASSVALHTGELFF
V: TRBV9; length: 13; size: -; CDR3: CATSGANGNTIYF
V: TRBV2; length: 15; size: -; CDR3: CASSEFKGNTGELFF
V: TRBV9; length: 16; size: -; CDR3: CASSIPPGLPYNEQFF
V: TRBV18; length: 17; size: -; CDR3: CASSPAGPGPSSYGYTF
V: TRBV19; length: 18; size: -; CDR3: CASSISGQFTSGANVLTF
V: TRBV28; length: 14; size: few; CDR3: CASSKRVGNQPQHF
V: TRBV30; length: 17; size: once; CDR3: CAWTLTRRTGNTGELFF
V: TRBV13; length: 14; size: once; CDR3: CASSLRVTSYEQFF
V: TRBV6-1; length: 15; size: -; CDR3: CASTPHRGGEREQYF